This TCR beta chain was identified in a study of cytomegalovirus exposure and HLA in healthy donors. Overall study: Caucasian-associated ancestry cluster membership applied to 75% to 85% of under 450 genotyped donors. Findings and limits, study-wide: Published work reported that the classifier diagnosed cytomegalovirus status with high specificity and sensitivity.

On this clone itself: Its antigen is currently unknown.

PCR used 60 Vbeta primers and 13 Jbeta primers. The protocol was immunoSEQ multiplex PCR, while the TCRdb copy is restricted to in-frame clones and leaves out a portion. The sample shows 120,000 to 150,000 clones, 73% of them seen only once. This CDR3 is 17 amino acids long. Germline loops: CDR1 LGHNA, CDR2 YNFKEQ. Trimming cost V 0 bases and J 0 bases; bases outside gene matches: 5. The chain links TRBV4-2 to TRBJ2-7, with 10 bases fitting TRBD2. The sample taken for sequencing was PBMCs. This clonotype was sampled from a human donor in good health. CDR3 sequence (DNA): TGTGCCAGCAGCCAAGATCAACTAGCGGGGTCCTCCTACGAGCAGTACTTC. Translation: CASSQDQLAGSSYEQYF.